This TCR beta chain was obtained from a study of cytomegalovirus exposure and HLA in healthy donors. The PCR employed 60 Vbeta primers together with 13 Jbeta primers. Generated by immunoSEQ multiplex PCR, the TCRdb table keeps only in-frame clones and is missing some. The sample lists roughly 100,000 clones; about 70% were seen once. Germline V gives CDR1 MNHNS, CDR2 SASEGT. V dropped 3 bases and J dropped 3 bases, with 7 bases sitting between them. The CDR3 sequence is 13 residues long. The chain carries TRBV6-1 and TRBJ2-3; a weak D match, TRBD2 (6 bases). This sequence was found in a boy younger than 18 in good health and CMV-seronegative. The material sequenced was PBMCs. The CDR3 spells CASSDRETDTQYF. CDR3 nucleotides: TGTGCCAGCAGTGATCGGGAGACAGATACGCAGTATTTT.